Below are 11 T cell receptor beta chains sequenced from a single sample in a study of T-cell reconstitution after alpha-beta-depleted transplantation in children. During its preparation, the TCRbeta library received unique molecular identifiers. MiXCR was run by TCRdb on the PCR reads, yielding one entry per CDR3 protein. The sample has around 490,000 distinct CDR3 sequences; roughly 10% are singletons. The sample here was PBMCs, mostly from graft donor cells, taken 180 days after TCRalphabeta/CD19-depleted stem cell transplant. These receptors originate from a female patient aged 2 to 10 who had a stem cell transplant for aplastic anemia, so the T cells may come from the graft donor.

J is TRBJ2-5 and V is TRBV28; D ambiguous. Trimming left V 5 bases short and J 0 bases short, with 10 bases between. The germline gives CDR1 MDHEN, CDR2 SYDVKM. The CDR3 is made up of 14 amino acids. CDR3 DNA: TGTGCCAGCAGTCAGACTCAGTACCAAGAGACCCAGTACTTC. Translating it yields CASSQTQYQETQYF.

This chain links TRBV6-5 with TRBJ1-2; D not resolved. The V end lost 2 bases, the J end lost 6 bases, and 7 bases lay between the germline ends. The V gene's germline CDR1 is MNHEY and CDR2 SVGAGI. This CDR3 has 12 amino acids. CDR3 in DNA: TGTGCCAGCAGTTACGCCGGAGATGGCTACACCTTC. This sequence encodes CASSYAGDGYTF.

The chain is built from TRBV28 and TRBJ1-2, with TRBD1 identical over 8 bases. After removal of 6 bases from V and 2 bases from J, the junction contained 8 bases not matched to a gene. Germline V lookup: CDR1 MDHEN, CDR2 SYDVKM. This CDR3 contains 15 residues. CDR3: CASSNQGAENYGYTF. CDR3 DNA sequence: TGTGCCAGCAGCAACCAGGGGGCAGAGAACTATGGCTACACCTTC.

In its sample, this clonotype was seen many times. The CDR3 here is CASTYRGRWVYGYTF. CDR3 coding DNA: TGTGCCAGCACCTACAGGGGGCGGTGGGTTTATGGCTACACCTTC. The rearrangement uses TRBV28 and TRBJ1-2; 9 nucleotides align to TRBD1. Losses at the gene ends were 7 bases for V and 5 bases for J; bases not matched to a gene: 11. The germline V gene has CDR1 MDHEN and CDR2 SYDVKM. The CDR3 extends over 15 amino acids.

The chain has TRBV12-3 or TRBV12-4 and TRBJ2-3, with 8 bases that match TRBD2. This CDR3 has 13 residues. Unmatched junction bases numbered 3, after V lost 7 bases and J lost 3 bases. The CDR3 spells CASMAGGTDTQYF. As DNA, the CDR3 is TGTGCCAGCATGGCGGGAGGAACAGATACGCAGTATTTT.

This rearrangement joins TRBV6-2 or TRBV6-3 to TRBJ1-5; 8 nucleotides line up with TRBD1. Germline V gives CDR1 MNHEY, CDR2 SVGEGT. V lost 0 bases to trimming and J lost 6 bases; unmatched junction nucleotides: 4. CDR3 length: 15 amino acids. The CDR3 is CASSYSPGGVQPQHF. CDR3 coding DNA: TGTGCCAGCAGTTACTCGCCAGGGGGCGTTCAGCCCCAGCATTTT.

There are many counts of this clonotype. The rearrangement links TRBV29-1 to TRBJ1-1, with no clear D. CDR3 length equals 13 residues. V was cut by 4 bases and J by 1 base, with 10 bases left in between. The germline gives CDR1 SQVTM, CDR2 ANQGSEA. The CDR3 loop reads CSVVEETNTEAFF. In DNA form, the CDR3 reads TGCAGCGTTGTCGAGGAGACGAACACTGAAGCTTTCTTT. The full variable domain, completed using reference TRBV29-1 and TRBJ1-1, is SAVISQKPSRDICQRGTSLTIQCQVDSQVTMMFWYRQQPGQSLTLIATANQGSEATYESGFVIDKFPISRPNLTFSTLTVSNMSPEDSSIYLCSVVEETNTEAFFGQGTRLTVV.

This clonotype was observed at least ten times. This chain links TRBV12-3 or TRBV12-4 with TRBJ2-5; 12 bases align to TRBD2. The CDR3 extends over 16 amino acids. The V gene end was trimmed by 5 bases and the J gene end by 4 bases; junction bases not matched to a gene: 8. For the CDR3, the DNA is TGTGCCAGCAGTCCCCGGACTAGCGGGGCCCCAGAGACCCAGTACTTC. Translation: CASSPRTSGAPETQYF.

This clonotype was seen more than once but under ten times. The DNA for the CDR3 is TGTGCCAGCAGCTTCGGGGGTGTGGGTTCCACTGAAGCTTTCTTT. It codes for CASSFGGVGSTEAFF. The chain uses TRBV7-2 and TRBJ1-1, with D possibly TRBD1 on 5 matching bases. V shed 3 bases and J shed 4 bases, with 15 bases lying between them. The germline CDR1 and CDR2 sequences are SGHTA and FQGNSA. The CDR3 is 15 residues long.

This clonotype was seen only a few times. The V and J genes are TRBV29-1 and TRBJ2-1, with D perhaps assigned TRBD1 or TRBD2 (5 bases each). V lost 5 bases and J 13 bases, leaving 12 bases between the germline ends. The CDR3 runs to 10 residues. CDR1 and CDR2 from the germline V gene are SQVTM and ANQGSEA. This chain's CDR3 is CSVSRDQQFF. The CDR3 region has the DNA TGCAGCGTTAGCCGGGACCAACAGTTCTTC.

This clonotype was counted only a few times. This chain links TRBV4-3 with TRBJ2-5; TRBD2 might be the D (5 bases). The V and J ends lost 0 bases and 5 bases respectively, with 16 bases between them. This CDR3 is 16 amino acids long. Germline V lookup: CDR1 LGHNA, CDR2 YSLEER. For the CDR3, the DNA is TGCGCCAGCAGCCAAGATGCAGTCGGGGTCTGGGAGACCCAGTACTTC. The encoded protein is CASSQDAVGVWETQYF.